The source of this TCR beta chain is a study of CD8 T cells in Susac syndrome. Study results and caveats: Where Susac syndrome CD4+ T cell repertoires were concerned, no clonal expansion was evident.

Germline V gene data show CDR1 as SEHNR and CDR2 as FQNEAQ (reference sequence). Trimming stripped 7 bases from V and 6 bases from J, with 10 bases between. CDR3 length equals 11 residues. Random hexamers were used to reverse transcribe the RNA input (about 0.45 to 1 ug). One entry per CDR3 protein results from TCRdb running MiXCR on the immunoSEQ multiplex PCR reads. The table records tens of thousands of distinct CDR3 sequences, around 94% of them present only once. To note about this clonotype: Its specificity is not known.

This chain joins TRBV7-9 and TRBJ2-7; no reliable D call. This TCR was recovered from a human donor with Susac syndrome. Source material: CD4+ T cells from PBMCs. CDR3 sequence (DNA): TGTGCCAGCACCGTAGCTTTCGAGCAGTACTTC. It encodes CASTVAFEQYF.